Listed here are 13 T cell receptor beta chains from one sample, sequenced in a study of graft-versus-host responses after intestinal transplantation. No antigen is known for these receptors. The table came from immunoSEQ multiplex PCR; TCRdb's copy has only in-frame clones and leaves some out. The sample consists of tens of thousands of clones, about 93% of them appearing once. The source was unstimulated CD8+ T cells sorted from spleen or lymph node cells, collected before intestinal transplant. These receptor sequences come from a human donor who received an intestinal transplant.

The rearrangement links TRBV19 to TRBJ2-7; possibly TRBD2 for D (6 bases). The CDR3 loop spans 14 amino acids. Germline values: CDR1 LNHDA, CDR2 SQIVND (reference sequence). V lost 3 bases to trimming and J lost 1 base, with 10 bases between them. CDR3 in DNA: TGTGCCAGTAGTATTGGCGGGATATCCTACGAGCAGTACTTC. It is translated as CASSIGGISYEQYF.

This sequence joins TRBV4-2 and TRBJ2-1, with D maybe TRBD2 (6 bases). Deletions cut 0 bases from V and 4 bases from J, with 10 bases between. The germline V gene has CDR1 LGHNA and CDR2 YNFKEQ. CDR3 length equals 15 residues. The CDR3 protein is CASSQDGTQYNEQFF. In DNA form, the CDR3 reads TGTGCCAGCAGCCAAGATGGGACTCAGTACAATGAGCAGTTCTTC.

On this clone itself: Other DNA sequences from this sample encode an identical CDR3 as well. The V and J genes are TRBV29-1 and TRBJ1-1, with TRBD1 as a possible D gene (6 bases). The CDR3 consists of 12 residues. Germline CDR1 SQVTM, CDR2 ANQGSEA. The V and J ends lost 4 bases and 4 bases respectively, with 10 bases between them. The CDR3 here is CSVARGGTEAFF. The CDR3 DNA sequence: TGCAGCGTTGCTCGAGGGGGCACTGAAGCTTTCTTT.

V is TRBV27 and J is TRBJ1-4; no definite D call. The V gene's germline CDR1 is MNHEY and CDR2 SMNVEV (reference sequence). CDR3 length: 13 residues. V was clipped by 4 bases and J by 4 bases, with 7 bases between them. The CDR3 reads CASSSHSNEKLFF. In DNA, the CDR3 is TGTGCCAGCAGTTCACACAGTAATGAAAAACTGTTTTTT.

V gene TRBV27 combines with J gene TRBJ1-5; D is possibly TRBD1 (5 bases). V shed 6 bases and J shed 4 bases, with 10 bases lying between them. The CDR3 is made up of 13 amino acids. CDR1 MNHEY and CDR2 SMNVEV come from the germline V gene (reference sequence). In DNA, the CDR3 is TGTGCCAGCAGCGGACATCCGAATCAGCCCCAGCATTTT. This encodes CASSGHPNQPQHF.

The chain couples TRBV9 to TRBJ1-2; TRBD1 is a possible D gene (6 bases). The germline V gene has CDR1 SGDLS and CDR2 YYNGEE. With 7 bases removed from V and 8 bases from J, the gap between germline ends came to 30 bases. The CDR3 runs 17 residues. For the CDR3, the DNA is TGTGCCAGCGCAGGGGATTGGGGGCTCCTGACCTTTATGGGCTACACCTTC. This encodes CASAGDWGLLTFMGYTF. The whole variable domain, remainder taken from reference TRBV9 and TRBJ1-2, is DSGVTQTPKHLITATGQRVTLRCSPRSGDLSVYWYQQSLDQGLQFLIQYYNGEERAKGNILERFSAQQFPDLHSELNLSSLELGDSALYFCASAGDWGLLTFMGYTFGSGTRLTVV.

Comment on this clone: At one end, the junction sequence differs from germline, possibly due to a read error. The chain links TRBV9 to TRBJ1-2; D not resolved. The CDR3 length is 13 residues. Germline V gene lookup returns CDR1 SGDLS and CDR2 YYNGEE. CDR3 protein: CAGSVGGRYGYTF. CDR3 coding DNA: TGTGCCGGCAGCGTCGGCGGCAGATATGGCTACACCTTC.

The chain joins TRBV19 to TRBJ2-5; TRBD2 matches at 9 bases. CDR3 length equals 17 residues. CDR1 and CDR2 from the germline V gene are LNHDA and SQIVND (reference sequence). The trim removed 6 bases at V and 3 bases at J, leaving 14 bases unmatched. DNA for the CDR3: TGTGCCAGTAGCCAACTTTTAACTAGCGGGCCCAAAGAGACCCAGTACTTC. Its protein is CASSQLLTSGPKETQYF. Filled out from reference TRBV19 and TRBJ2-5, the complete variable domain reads DGGITQSPKYLFRKEGQNVTLSCEQNLNHDAMYWYRQDPGQGLRLIYYSQIVNDFQKGDIAEGYSVSREKKESFPLTVTSAQKNPTAFYLCASSQLLTSGPKETQYFGPGTRLLVL.

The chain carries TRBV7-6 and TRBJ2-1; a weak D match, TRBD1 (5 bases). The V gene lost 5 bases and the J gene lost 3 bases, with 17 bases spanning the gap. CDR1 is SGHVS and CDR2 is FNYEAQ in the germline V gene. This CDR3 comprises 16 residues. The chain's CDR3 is CASSPAGTGRYNEQFF. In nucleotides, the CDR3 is TGTGCCAGCAGCCCAGCAGGCACAGGTCGCTACAATGAGCAGTTCTTC.

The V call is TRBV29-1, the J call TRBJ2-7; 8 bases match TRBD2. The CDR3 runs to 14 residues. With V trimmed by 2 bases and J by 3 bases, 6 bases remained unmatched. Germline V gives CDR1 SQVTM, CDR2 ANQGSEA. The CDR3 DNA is TGCAGCGTTGAATTACGGGAGGGTGGCTACGAGCAGTACTTC. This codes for CSVELREGGYEQYF.

Here the CDR3 DNA reads TGTGCCAGCAGCAACCCGGGACAGGGGGGGTACGAGCAGTACTTC. Translating gives CASSNPGQGGYEQYF. The chain uses TRBV5-4 and TRBJ2-5; the match to TRBD1 covers 11 bases. The DNA end lines up better with TRBJ2-7; the J call may be wrong. CDR3 length: 15 amino acids. CDR1 SGHNT and CDR2 YYREEE come from the germline V gene (reference sequence).

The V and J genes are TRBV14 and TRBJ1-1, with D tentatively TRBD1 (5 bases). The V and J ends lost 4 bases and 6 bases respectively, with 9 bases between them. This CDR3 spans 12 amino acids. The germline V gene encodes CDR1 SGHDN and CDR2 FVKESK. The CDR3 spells CASSPGGAEAFF. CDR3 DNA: TGTGCCAGCAGCCCCGGAGGGGCTGAAGCTTTCTTT. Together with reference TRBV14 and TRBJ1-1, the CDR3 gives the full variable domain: EAGVTQFPSHSVIEKGQTVTLRCDPISGHDNLYWYRRVMGKEIKFLLHFVKESKQDESGMPNNRFLAERTGGTYSTLKVQPAELEDSGVYFCASSPGGAEAFFGQGTRLTVV.

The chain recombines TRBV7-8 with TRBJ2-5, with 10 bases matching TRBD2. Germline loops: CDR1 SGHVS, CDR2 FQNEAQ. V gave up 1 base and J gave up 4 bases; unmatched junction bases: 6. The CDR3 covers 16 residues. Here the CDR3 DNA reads TGTGCCAGCAGCTTAGGAGGGGTAGCGGGGGGAGAGACCCAGTACTTC. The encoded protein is CASSLGGVAGGETQYF. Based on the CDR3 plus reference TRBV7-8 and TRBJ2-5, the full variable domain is GAGVSQSPRYKVAKRGQDVALRCDPISGHVSLFWYQQALGQGPEFLTYFQNEAQLDKSGLPSDRFFAERPEGSVSTLKIQRTQQEDSAVYLCASSLGGVAGGETQYFGPGTRLLVL.